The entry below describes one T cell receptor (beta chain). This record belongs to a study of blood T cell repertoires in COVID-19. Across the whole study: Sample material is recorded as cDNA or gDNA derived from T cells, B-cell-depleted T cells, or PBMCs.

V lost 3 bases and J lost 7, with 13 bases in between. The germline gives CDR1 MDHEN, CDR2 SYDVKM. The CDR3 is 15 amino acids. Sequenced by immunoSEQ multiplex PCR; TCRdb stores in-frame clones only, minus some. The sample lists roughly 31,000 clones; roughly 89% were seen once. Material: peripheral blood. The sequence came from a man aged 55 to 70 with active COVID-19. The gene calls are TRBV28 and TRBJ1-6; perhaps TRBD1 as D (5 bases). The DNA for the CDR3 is TGTGCCAGCAGTTTTTGGGGCCGAACCAATTCACCCCTCCACTTT. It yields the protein CASSFWGRTNSPLHF.